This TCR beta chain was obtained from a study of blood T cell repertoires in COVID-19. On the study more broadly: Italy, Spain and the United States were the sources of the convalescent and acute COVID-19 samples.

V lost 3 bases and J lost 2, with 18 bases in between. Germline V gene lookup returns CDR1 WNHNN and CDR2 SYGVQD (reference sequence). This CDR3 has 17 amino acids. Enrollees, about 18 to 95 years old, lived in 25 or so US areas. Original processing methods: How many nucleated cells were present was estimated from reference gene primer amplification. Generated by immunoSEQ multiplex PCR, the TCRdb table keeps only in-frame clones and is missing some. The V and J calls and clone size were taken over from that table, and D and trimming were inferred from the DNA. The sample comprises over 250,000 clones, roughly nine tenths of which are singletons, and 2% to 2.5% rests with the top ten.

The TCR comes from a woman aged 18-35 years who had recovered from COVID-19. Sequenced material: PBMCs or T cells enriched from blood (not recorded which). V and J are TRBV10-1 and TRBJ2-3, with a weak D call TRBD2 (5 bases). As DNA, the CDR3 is TGCGCCAGCAGTGAAGCGCACGTCATGGGAGTCACAGATACGCAGTATTTT. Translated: CASSEAHVMGVTDTQYF.